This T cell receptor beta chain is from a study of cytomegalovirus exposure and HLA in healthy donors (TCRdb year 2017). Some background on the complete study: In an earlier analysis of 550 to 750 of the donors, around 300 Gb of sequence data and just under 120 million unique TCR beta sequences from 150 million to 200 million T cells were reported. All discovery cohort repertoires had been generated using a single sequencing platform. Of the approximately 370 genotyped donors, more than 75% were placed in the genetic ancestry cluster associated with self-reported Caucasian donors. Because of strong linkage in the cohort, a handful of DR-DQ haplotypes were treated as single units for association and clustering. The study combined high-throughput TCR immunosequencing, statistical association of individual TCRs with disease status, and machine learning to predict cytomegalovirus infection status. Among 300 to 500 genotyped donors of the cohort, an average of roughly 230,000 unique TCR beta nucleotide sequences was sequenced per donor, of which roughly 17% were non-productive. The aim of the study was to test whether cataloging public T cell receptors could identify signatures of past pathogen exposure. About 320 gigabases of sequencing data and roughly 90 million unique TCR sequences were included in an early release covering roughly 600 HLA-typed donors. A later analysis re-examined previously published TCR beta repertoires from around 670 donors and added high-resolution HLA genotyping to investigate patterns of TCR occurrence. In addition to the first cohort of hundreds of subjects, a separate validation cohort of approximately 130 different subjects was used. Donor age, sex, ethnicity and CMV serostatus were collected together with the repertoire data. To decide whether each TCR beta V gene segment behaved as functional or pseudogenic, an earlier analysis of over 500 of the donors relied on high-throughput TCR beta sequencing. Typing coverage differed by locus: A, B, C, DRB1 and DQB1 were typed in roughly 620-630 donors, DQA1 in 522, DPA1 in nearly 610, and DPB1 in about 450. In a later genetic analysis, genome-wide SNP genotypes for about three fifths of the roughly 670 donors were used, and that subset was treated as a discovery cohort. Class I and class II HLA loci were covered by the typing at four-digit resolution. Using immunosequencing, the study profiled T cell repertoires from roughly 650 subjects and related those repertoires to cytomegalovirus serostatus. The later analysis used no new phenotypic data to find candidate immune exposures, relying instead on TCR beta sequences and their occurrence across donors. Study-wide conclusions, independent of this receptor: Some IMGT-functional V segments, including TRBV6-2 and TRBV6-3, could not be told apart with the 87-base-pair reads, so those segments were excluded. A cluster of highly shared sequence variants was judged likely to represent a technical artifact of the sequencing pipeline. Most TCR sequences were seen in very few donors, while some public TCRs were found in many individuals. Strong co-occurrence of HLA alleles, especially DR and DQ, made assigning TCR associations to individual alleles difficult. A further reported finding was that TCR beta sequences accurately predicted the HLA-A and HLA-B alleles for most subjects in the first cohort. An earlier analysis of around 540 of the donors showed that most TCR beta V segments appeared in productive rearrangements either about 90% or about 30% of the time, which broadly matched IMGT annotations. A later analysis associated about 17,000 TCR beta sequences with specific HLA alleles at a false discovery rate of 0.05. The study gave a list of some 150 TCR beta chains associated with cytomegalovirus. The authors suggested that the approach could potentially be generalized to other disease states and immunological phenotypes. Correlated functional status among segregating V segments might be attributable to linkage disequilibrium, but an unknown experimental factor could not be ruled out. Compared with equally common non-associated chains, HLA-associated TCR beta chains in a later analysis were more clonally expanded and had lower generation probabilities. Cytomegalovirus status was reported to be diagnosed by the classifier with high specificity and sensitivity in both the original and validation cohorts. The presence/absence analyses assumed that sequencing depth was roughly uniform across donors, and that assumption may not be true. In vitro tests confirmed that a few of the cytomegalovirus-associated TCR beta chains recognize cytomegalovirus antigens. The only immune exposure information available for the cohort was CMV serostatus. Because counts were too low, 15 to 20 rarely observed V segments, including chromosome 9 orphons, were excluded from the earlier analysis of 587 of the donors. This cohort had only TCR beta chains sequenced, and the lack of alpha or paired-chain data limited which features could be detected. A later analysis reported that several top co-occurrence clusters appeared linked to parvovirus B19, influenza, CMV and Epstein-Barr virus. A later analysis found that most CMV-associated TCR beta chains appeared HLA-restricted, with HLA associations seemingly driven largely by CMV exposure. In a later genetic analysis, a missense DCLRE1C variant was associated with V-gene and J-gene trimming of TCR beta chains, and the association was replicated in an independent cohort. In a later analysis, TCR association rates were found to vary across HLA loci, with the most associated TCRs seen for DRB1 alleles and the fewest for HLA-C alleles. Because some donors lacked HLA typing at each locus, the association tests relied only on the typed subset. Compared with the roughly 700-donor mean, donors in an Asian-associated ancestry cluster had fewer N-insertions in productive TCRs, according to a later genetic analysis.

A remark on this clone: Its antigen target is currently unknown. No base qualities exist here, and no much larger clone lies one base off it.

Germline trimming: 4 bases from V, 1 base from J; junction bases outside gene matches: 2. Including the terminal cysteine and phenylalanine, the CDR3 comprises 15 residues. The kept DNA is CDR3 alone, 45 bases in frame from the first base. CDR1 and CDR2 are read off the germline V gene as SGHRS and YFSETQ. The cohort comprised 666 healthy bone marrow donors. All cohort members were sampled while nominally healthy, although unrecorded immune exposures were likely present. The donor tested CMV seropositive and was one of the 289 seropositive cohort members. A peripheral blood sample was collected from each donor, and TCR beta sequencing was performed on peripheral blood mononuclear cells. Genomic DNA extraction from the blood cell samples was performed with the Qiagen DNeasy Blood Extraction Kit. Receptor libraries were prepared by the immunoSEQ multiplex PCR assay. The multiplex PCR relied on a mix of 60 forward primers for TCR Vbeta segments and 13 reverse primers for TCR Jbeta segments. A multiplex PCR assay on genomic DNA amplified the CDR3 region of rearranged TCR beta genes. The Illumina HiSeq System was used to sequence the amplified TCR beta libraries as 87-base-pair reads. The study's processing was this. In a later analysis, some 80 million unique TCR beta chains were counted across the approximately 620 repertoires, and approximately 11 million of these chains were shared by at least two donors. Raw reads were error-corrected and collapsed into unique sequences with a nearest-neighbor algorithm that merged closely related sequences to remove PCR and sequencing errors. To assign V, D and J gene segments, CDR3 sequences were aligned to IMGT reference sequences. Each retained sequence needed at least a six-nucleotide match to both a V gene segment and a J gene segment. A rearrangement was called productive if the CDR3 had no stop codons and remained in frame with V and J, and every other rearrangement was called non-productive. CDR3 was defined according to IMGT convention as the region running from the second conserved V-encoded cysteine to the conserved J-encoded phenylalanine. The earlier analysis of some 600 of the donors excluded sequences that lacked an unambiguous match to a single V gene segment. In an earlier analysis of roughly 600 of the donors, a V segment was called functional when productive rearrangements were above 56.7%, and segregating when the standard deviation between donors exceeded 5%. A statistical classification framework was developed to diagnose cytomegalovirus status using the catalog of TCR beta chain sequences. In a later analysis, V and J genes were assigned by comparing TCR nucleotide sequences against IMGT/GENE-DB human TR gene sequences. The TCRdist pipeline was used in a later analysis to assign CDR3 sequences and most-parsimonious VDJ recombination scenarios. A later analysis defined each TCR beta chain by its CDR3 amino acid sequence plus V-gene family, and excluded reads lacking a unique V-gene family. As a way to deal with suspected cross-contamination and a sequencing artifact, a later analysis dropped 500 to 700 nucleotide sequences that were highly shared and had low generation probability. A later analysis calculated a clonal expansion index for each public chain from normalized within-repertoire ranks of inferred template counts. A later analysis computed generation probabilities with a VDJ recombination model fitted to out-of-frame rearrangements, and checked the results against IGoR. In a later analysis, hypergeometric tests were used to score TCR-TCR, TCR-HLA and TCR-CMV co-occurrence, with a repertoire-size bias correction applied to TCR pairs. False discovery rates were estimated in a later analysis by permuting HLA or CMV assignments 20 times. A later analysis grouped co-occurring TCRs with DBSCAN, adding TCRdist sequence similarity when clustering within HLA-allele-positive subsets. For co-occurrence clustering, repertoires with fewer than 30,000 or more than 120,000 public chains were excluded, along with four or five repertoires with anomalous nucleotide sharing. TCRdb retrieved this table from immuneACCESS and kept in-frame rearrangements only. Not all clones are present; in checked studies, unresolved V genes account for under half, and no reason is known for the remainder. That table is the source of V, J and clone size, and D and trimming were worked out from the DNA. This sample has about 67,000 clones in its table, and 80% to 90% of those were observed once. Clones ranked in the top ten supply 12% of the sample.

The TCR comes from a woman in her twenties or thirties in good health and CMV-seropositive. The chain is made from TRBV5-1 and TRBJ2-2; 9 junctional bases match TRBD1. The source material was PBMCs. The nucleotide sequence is TGCGCCAGCAGCCCGGGACAGGGGAACACCGGGGAGCTGTTTTTT. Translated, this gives CASSPGQGNTGELFF.